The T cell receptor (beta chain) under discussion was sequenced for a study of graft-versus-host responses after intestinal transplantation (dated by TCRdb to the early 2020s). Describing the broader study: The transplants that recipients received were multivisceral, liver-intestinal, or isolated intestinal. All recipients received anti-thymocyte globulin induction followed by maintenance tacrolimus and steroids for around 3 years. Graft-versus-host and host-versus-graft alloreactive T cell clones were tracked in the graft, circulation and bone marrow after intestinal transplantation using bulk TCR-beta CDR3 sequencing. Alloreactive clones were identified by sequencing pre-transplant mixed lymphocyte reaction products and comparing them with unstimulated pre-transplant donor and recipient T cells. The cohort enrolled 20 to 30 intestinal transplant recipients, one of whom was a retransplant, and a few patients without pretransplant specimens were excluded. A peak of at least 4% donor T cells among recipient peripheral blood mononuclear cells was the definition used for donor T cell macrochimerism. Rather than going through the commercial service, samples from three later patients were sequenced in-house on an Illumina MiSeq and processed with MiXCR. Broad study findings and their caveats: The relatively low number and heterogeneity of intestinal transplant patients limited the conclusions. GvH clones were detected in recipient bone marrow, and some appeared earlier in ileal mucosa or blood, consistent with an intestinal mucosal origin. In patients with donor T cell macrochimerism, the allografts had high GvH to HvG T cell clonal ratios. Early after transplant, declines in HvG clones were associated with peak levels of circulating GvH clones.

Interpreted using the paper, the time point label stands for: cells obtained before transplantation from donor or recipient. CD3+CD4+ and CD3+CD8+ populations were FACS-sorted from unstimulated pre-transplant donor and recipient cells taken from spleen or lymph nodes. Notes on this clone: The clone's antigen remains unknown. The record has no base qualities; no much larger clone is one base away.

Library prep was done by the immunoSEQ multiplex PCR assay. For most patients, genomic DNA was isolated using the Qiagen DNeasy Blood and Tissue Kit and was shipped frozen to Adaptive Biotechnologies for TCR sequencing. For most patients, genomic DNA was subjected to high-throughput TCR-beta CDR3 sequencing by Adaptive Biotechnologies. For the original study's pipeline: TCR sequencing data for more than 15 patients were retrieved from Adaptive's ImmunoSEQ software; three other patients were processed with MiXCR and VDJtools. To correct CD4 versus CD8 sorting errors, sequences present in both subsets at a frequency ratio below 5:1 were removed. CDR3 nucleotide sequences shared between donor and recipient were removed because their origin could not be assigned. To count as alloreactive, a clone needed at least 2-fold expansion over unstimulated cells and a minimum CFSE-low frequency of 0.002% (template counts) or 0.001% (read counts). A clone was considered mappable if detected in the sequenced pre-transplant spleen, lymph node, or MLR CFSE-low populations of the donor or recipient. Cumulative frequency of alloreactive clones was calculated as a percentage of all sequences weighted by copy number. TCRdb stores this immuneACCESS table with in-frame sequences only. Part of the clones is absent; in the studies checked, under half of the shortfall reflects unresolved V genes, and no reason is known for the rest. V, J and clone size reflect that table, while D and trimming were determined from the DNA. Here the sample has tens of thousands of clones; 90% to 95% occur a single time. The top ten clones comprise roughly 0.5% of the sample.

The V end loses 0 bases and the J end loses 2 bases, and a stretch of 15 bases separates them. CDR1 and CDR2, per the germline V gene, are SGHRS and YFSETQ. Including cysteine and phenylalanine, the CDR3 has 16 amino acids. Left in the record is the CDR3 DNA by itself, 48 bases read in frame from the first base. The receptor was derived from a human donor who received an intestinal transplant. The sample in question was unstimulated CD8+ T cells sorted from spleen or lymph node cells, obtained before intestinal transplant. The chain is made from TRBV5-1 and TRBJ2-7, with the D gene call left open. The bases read TGCGCCAGCAGCTTGGCCTTTAATCTTGACACCTACGAGCAGTACTTC. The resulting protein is CASSLAFNLDTYEQYF.